Listed here are 23 T cell receptor beta chains from one sample, sequenced in a study of T cell repertoires in cytomegalovirus infection. MiXCR, run by TCRdb on the reads, gives a single entry per CDR3 protein. In the table there are roughly 630,000 distinct CDR3 sequences, 24% of which are singletons. Sequencing used CD8+ T cells from PBMCs. The receptors stem from a human donor in good health (CMV status not recorded). Some clones in this sample may be carry-over from other donors' samples.

The sample holds a few counts of this clonotype. This chain uses TRBV28 with TRBJ2-1; unclear D gene. Germline CDR1 reads MDHEN; CDR2 reads SYDVKM. V lost 3 bases and J lost 0, with 15 bases in between. The CDR3 is 17 residues long. In DNA form, the CDR3 reads TGTGCCAGCAGTTTTGAAGGCAGGCCTAGCTCCTACAATGAGCAGTTCTTC. The encoded protein is CASSFEGRPSSYNEQFF.

This clonotype was seen at least ten times. The V call is TRBV28, the J call TRBJ2-7; D is ambiguous. The CDR3 has 17 amino acids. In germline, CDR1 is MDHEN, CDR2 SYDVKM. The V gene lost 4 bases and the J gene lost 4 bases, with 23 bases spanning the gap. DNA for the CDR3: TGTGCCAGCAGTTCCGACGCGAGGCGACCGGATGAATACGAGCAGTACGTC. The encoded protein is CASSSDARRPDEYEQYV.

The CDR3 nucleotides read TGCAGCGTTAGGACGGAGGGAAACACCATATATTTT. It encodes CSVRTEGNTIYF. The chain employs TRBV29-1 and TRBJ1-3; no firm D call. V lost 5 bases and J lost 4, with 9 bases in between. There are 12 residues in the CDR3. Germline loops: CDR1 SQVTM, CDR2 ANQGSEA.

This clonotype was counted between two and nine times. V usage is TRBV20-1 and J usage is TRBJ2-5; 11 bases are a match to TRBD2. Looked up from germline, CDR1 is DFQATT and CDR2 is SNEGSKA (reference sequence). J lost 0 bases, V lost 7 bases, and 13 bases had no gene match. The CDR3 contains 17 residues. The CDR3 loop is CSVETLAGGPYQETQYF. Here the CDR3 DNA reads TGCAGTGTCGAGACTTTAGCGGGGGGGCCGTACCAAGAGACCCAGTACTTC.

This chain links TRBV13 with TRBJ2-7; D is unclear. Per the germline V gene, CDR1 is PRHDT and CDR2 is FYEKMQ (reference sequence). This CDR3 is built from 13 residues. Trimming took 5 bases from V and 5 from J, leaving 13 bases between them. In DNA form, the CDR3 reads TGTGCCAGCAGCGTTGGCGGAGATGACGAGCAGTACTTC. Its translation: CASSVGGDDEQYF.

J is TRBJ1-1 and V is TRBV6-6, with 10 positions matching TRBD1. CDR3 length: 14 residues. V lost 6 bases and J lost 4; bases outside the gene matches: 5. CDR1 is MNHNY and CDR2 is SVGAGI in the germline V gene (reference sequence). The CDR3 here is CASSPDRGVTEAFF. The CDR3 DNA sequence: TGTGCCAGCAGCCCGGACAGGGGGGTCACTGAAGCTTTCTTT.

The genes are TRBV10-2 and TRBJ2-7, with 7 positions matching TRBD1. CDR1 is WSHSY, CDR2 SAAADI, per germline. This CDR3 is 15 amino acids long. Trimming took 4 bases from V and 6 from J; bases not matched to a gene: 12. CDR3 loop: CASSALYRGEGEQYF. The CDR3 DNA reads as TGCGCCAGCAGTGCTTTATACAGGGGAGAAGGCGAGCAGTACTTC.

In its sample, this clonotype was seen many times. The J gene is TRBJ2-1, the V gene TRBV7-6, with D perhaps matching TRBD2 (6 bases). The CDR3 is made up of 16 amino acids. Looked up from germline, CDR1 is SGHVS and CDR2 is FNYEAQ. Trimming took off 8 bases at V and 8 bases at J, with 25 bases between the two ends. The CDR3 spells CASGGISGVTPDEQFF. Written as DNA, the CDR3 is TGTGCCAGCGGGGGTATTAGCGGAGTGACGCCCGATGAGCAGTTCTTC.

With respect to this clonotype: A much larger clone lies a single base off, so this may be a read error. This CDR3 is missing its conserved last phenylalanine or tryptophan, likely due to a read error. This rearrangement joins TRBV7-6 to TRBJ2-7; unclear D gene. The CDR3 contains 12 residues. Trimming removed 5 bases from V and 7 bases from J, with 12 bases in between. CDR1 SGHVS and CDR2 FNYEAQ come from the germline V gene. The DNA of the CDR3 is TGTGCCAGCAGCGTTGGAGCCGAGGAGCAGTACGGC. As protein: CASSVGAEEQYG.

This clonotype was found a few times. The gene calls are TRBV19 and TRBJ2-2, with 7 bases fitting TRBD2. This CDR3 is 13 amino acids long. J gave up 5 bases and V 6 bases, and 3 bases lay outside the gene matches. Germline V gene sequence: CDR1 LNHDA, CDR2 SQIVND (reference sequence). CDR3 protein: CASRRRETGELFF. CDR3 nucleotide sequence: TGTGCCAGTAGGAGGCGGGAGACCGGGGAGCTGTTTTTT.

This clonotype was observed many times. The chain couples TRBV7-8 to TRBJ1-6; a possible D gene is TRBD1 (6 bases). Germline V gene data show CDR1 as SGHVS and CDR2 as FQNEAQ. CDR3 length: 13 amino acids. V dropped 3 bases and J dropped 9 bases, with 9 bases sitting between them. DNA of the CDR3: TGTGCCAGCAGCTTTAGGGGGTCTTCACCCCTCCACTTT. Protein product: CASSFRGSSPLHF.

Many counts were recorded for this clonotype. The rearrangement uses TRBV10-3 and TRBJ2-7; 12 nucleotides agree with TRBD2. The CDR3 extends over 15 amino acids. V was clipped by 5 bases and J by 8 bases; unmatched bases: 10. In germline, CDR1 is ENHRY, CDR2 SYGVKD. CDR3 region: CAISSSGGESYQQYF. The DNA of the CDR3 is TGTGCCATCAGTTCTAGCGGGGGGGAATCTTACCAGCAGTACTTC.

The CDR3 region is CAINDRVGTEAFF. CDR3 DNA: TGTGCCATCAATGACAGGGTAGGGACTGAAGCTTTCTTT. The rearrangement links TRBV10-3 to TRBJ1-1; 7 bases are a match to TRBD1. Germline assignment: CDR1 ENHRY and CDR2 SYGVKD. J was trimmed by 5 bases and V by 7 bases; bases with no gene match: 7. The CDR3 is made up of 13 amino acids.

This clonotype was recorded at least ten times. The chain is built from TRBV7-8 and TRBJ2-3; perhaps D is TRBD1 or TRBD2 (6 bases each). The CDR3 is 16 residues long. CDR1 is SGHVS and CDR2 is FQNEAQ in the germline V gene. Trimming took 5 bases from V and 6 from J, leaving 21 bases between them. This CDR3 is CASSLVGGGPKDTQYF. CDR3 nucleotides: TGTGCCAGCAGCCTAGTGGGGGGCGGTCCCAAGGATACGCAGTATTTT.

This clonotype was seen many times. The chain couples TRBV7-9 to TRBJ2-1; D perhaps matches TRBD2 (6 bases). V was cut by 2 bases and J by 8 bases, with 19 bases left in between. Germline V gene lookup returns CDR1 SEHNR and CDR2 FQNEAQ (reference sequence). The CDR3 has 16 residues. The CDR3 coding sequence is TGTGCCAGCAGCTTAAAGGCGGGGACCCCAGCCCATGAGCAGTTCTTC. Residues: CASSLKAGTPAHEQFF. The entire variable domain, with the rest obtained from reference TRBV7-9 and TRBJ2-1, is as follows: DTGVSQNPRHKITKRGQNVTFRCDPISEHNRLYWYRQTLGQGPEFLTYFQNEAQLEKSRLLSDRFSAERPKGSFSTLEIQRTEQGDSAMYLCASSLKAGTPAHEQFFGPGTRLTVL.

This clonotype was seen at least ten times. V usage is TRBV28 and J usage is TRBJ1-5; D remains unclear. CDR3 length: 15 amino acids. The germline gives CDR1 MDHEN, CDR2 SYDVKM. V was clipped by 7 bases and J by 6 bases, with 19 bases between them. CDR3 amino acids: CASNLRVGAGQPQHF. The CDR3 region has the DNA TGTGCCAGCAACTTAAGGGTGGGCGCGGGTCAGCCCCAGCATTTT.

This clonotype was seen ten or more times. This sequence joins TRBV12-3 or TRBV12-4 and TRBJ1-1, with 9 bases that match TRBD1. Losses at the gene ends were 2 bases for V and 5 bases for J; bases not matched to a gene: 6. The CDR3 sequence is 15 residues long. The CDR3 DNA is TGTGCCAGCAGTTTAACCGACAGGGGGTTTACTGAAGCTTTCTTT. Residues: CASSLTDRGFTEAFF.

The chain joins TRBV19 to TRBJ1-2; D is ambiguous. The CDR3 runs to 12 residues. Germline V CDR1 and CDR2: LNHDA, SQIVND (reference sequence). V was clipped by 3 bases and J by 6 bases, with 8 bases between them. The CDR3 DNA reads TGTGCCAGTAGTATGTGGAAGGATGGCTACACCTTC. Translation gives CASSMWKDGYTF.

This clonotype appeared many times. This sequence joins TRBV7-2 and TRBJ1-6; D is perhaps TRBD1 (5 bases). The germline V gene has CDR1 SGHTA and CDR2 FQGNSA. Deletions cut 5 bases from V and 3 bases from J, with 8 bases between. The CDR3 is 14 amino acids. The CDR3 sequence: CASSETVYNSPLHF. The DNA for the CDR3 is TGTGCCAGCAGCGAGACAGTCTATAATTCACCCCTCCACTTT.

This clonotype was counted a few times. The V and J genes are TRBV20-1 and TRBJ1-1; TRBD1 is a possible D gene (6 bases). This CDR3 region has 15 residues. Trimming took off 3 bases at V and 0 bases at J, with 14 bases between the two ends. Germline CDR1 DFQATT, CDR2 SNEGSKA (reference sequence). For the CDR3, the DNA is TGCAGTGCTAGTGACAGGTCCTGGATGAACACTGAAGCTTTCTTT. Its translation: CSASDRSWMNTEAFF.

This chain connects TRBV24-1 to TRBJ2-1, with a possible D match to TRBD1 (5 bases). Germline CDR1 and CDR2: KGHDR and SFDVKD. This CDR3 has 18 amino acids. V was clipped by 2 bases and J by 8 bases, with 24 bases between them. Here the CDR3 reads CATSDSYLRQGRVDEQFF. In DNA form, the CDR3 reads TGTGCCACCAGTGATTCCTACTTACGGCAGGGTAGGGTCGATGAGCAGTTCTTC.

This clonotype was seen a handful of times. The chain has TRBV12-3 or TRBV12-4 and TRBJ2-1; 8 bases are shared with TRBD1. The CDR3 loop spans 16 amino acids. With V trimmed by 10 bases and J by 2 bases, 13 bases remained unmatched. CDR3 nucleotides: TGTGCCAACACCTTGCCACAGGGGGACCCCTACAATGAGCAGTTCTTC. It specifies CANTLPQGDPYNEQFF.

The J gene is TRBJ2-5, the V gene TRBV7-1; D is unclear. TRBV7-1 falls under the ORF class, with uncertain function. Between the trimmed V and J ends, which lost 4 bases and 8 bases, there was a span of 20 bases. CDR3 size: 15 residues. CDR3 sequence: CASSYSDGLIKTQYF. For the CDR3, the DNA is TGTGCCAGCAGCTACAGCGATGGGCTAATCAAAACCCAGTACTTC.